Listed below are T cell receptor beta chains from one sample, sequenced in a study of blood T cell repertoires in COVID-19. Sequencing was performed with immunoSEQ multiplex PCR; in TCRdb, only in-frame clones are kept and a portion is missing. The top ten clones hold 1% of a sample with 340,000 or so clones, around 86% of them seen once. Material for sequencing was peripheral blood. These receptors all come from a man aged 45-65 years with active or convalescent COVID-19. Each CDR3 is given with its conserved first and last residue. D genes are given only for firm matches. Only part of the rows carry a size: once, few, many, or a class if the clone is expanded.

TRBD1	TRBV7-9	-	TRBJ1-4	TGTGCCAGCAGCTCCGGACAGGGAATCGTAGCAACTAATGAAAAACTGTTTTTT	CASSSGQGIVATNEKLFF
TRBD1	TRBV7-8	-	TRBJ1-2	TGTGCCAGCAGCATAGGACAGGGGGCATATAAAGATGGCTACACCTTC	CASSIGQGAYKDGYTF
-	TRBV28	-	TRBJ1-4	TGTGCCAGCAGTTTTCAAGGGGTTAATGAAAAACTGTTTTTT	CASSFQGVNEKLFF
TRBD1	TRBV7-9	-	TRBJ1-5	TGTGCCAGCACCCGGGACAGCGATCAGCCCCAGCATTTT	CASTRDSDQPQHF
-	TRBV28	-	TRBJ2-7	TGTGCCAGCAGTCTCACCCCCAGCTACGAGCAGTACTTC	CASSLTPSYEQYF
TRBD1	TRBV19	-	TRBJ1-1	TGTGCCAGTAGTACTCAACAGGGGGGGGTGAACACTGAAGCTTTCTTT	CASSTQQGGVNTEAFF
TRBD2	TRBV7-6	-	TRBJ2-5	TGTGCCAGCAGCTTAGCGGCCCCGACTAGCGGGGGACAAGAGACCCAGTACTTC	CASSLAAPTSGGQETQYF
TRBD1	TRBV28	once	TRBJ1-4	TGTGCCAGCAGTACTCGGACAGGGCCCACGGAAAAACTGTTTTTT	CASSTRTGPTEKLFF
TRBD1	TRBV25-1	-	TRBJ2-3	TGTGCCAGCAATGACAGGGTGAGCACAGATACGCAGTATTTT	CASNDRVSTDTQYF
TRBD1	TRBV18	-	TRBJ2-7	TGTGCCAGCTCAGGACAGGGTTACGAGCAGTACTTC	CASSGQGYEQYF
-	TRBV6-1	-	TRBJ1-6	TGTGCCAGCAGTGCCTCGGACAGTAGCTCCTATAATTCACCCCTCCACTTT	CASSASDSSSYNSPLHF
-	TRBV2	-	TRBJ2-7	TGTGCCAGCAGCCCCCAATGGGCGGGACCTTATTACGAGCAGTACTTC	CASSPQWAGPYYEQYF
-	TRBV7-9	-	TRBJ2-2	TGTGCCAGCAGCTTACAGGGGAACACCGGGGAGCTGTTTTTT	CASSLQGNTGELFF
-	TRBV2	-	TRBJ2-3	TGTGCCAGCAGGTTCACTAGCAGCACAGATACGCAGTATTTT	CASRFTSSTDTQYF
-	TRBV28	-	TRBJ1-2	TGTGCCAGCAGTCCCGGGACAAACCGAGGCTATGGCTACACCTTC	CASSPGTNRGYGYTF
-	TRBV29-1	-	TRBJ1-1	TGCAGCGTTGGGCTACAGGGAAACACTGAAGCTTTCTTT	CSVGLQGNTEAFF
-	TRBV9	-	TRBJ1-1	TGTGCCAGCAGCGTAAACGATGACTTCTTCTTT	CASSVNDDFFF
-	TRBV6-5	-	TRBJ1-5	TGTGCCAGCAGGTCCTCACCCGAGGGCAATCAGCCCCAGCATTTT	CASRSSPEGNQPQHF
-	TRBV10-3	-	TRBJ2-5	TGTGCCATCAGGGAACAAGAGGCCCAGTACTTC	CAIREQEAQYF
-	TRBV25-1	-	TRBJ1-4	TGTGCCAGCAGTTTGGCCGGGGTAGGTGGTGAAAAACTGTTTTTT	CASSLAGVGGEKLFF
TRBD1	TRBV29-1	few	TRBJ1-4	TGCAGCATTAGGGACAGCCCTAATGAAAAACTGTTTTTT	CSIRDSPNEKLFF
TRBD2	TRBV7-3	-	TRBJ2-1	TGTGCCAGCAGCCAAGTTGGCAGCGGGGTAGAGCAGTTCTTC	CASSQVGSGVEQFF
-	TRBV7-8	-	TRBJ2-1	TGTGCCAGCAGCCGAGCCGGACTACGTTCTGATGAGCAGTTCTTC	CASSRAGLRSDEQFF
-	TRBV2	-	TRBJ2-5	TGTGCCAGCAGTGCGGGGTCGGAGACCCAGTACTTC	CASSAGSETQYF
-	TRBV6-5	-	TRBJ1-2	TGTGCCAGCACCAAACAGGGTGGAGTATATGGCTACACCTTC	CASTKQGGVYGYTF
TRBD1	TRBV7-9	few	TRBJ1-2	TGTGCCAGCAGCTTAAGGGGGACAGGGGGCGAGAAAGGCTATGGCTACACCTTC	CASSLRGTGGEKGYGYTF
-	TRBV5-1	-	TRBJ2-6	TGCGCCAGCAGCTTGTGGCAGTACTCTGGGGCCAACGTCCTGACTTTC	CASSLWQYSGANVLTF
TRBD2	TRBV11-3	-	TRBJ2-1	TGTGCCAGCAGCTTAGGGGGACTAGCGGGATACAATGAGCAGTTCTTC	CASSLGGLAGYNEQFF
-	TRBV5-1	-	TRBJ1-1	TGCGCCAGCAGCTTAGCAGGGGTGCAGACTGAAGCTTTCTTT	CASSLAGVQTEAFF
TRBD1	TRBV11-3	-	TRBJ2-1	TGTGCCAGCAGCCCCGACAGGGGCAATGAGCAGTTCTTC	CASSPDRGNEQFF
-	TRBV11-1	-	TRBJ1-2	TGTGCCAGCAGCCCTTGGGGGCCGGAAGGCTACACCTTC	CASSPWGPEGYTF
-	TRBV19	-	TRBJ2-2	TGTGCCAGTAGTATCTATCCAGGCGGGGAGCTGTTTTTT	CASSIYPGGELFF
TRBD2	TRBV7-7	-	TRBJ2-1	TGTGCTAGCAGCCTTCACTCCGCCGGGACTAGCGGGGGGGCCAACAATGAGCAGTTCTTC	CASSLHSAGTSGGANNEQFF
-	TRBV7-9	-	TRBJ2-6	TGTGCCAGCAGCTTAGCGGGGGGAGGATACTCTGGGGCCAACGTCCTGACTTTC	CASSLAGGGYSGANVLTF
-	TRBV6-2/TRBV6-3	once	TRBJ1-3	TGTGCCAGCAGTTACAGGACAGAGGTCGCCATATATTTT	CASSYRTEVAIYF
TRBD2	TRBV6-6	-	TRBJ2-3	TGTGCCAGCAGCACCCCCGGACTAGCGGGAGCTCGTATGCAGTATTTT	CASSTPGLAGARMQYF
-	TRBV2	-	TRBJ1-1	TGTGCCAGCAGTATCACGACAGTTGAAGCTTTCTTT	CASSITTVEAFF
TRBD1	TRBV6-6	-	TRBJ1-6	TGTGCCAGCAGTCCCCGGACAGGACCCTCACCCCTCCACTTT	CASSPRTGPSPLHF
TRBD1	TRBV5-4	once	TRBJ2-7	TGTGCCAGCAGCTTTTCCGGGACAGGGACCTACGAGCAGTACTTC	CASSFSGTGTYEQYF
TRBD1	TRBV28	-	TRBJ1-2	TGTGCCAGCAGTTCGGGAGACGTACAGGGGAACTATGGCTACACCTTC	CASSSGDVQGNYGYTF
TRBD2	TRBV7-8	-	TRBJ2-2	TGTGCCAGCAGCTATCCAGGACTAGCGGGGAACACCGGGGAGCTGTTTTTT	CASSYPGLAGNTGELFF
-	TRBV5-4	few	TRBJ1-2	TGTGCCAGCAGCTTGGGAGGGTCCAGCGCATATGGCTACACCTTC	CASSLGGSSAYGYTF
-	TRBV5-1	-	TRBJ1-1	TGCGCCAGCAGTGGAGGGGTGGGGAACACTGAAGCTTTCTTT	CASSGGVGNTEAFF
TRBD1	TRBV11-3	-	TRBJ1-1	TGTGCCAGCAGCTCCGGACAGGGTAGGAACACTGAAGCTTTCTTT	CASSSGQGRNTEAFF
-	TRBV28	-	TRBJ1-3	TGTGCCAGCAGTTTTCCAGGGCGCTCTGGAAACACCATATATTTT	CASSFPGRSGNTIYF
TRBD1	TRBV7-3	-	TRBJ1-3	TGTGCCAGCAGCCCCGGGACAGGATCTGGAAACACCATATATTTT	CASSPGTGSGNTIYF
-	TRBV4-2	-	TRBJ2-2	TGTGCCAGCAGCCAGGAGATAAACACCGGGGAGCTGTTTTTT	CASSQEINTGELFF
-	TRBV6-2/TRBV6-3	-	TRBJ2-5	TGTGCCAGCAGTTACTCGGACACAGGACAAGAGACCCAGTACTTC	CASSYSDTGQETQYF
TRBD1	TRBV5-6	-	TRBJ1-6	TGTGCCAGCAGCACCGACAGGGATTCACCCCTCCACTTT	CASSTDRDSPLHF
-	TRBV28	-	TRBJ2-5	TGTGCCAGCAGTTTAAAGCATTCCCAGTACTTC	CASSLKHSQYF